Detailed here is one TCR beta chain. The data were obtained in a study of cytomegalovirus exposure and HLA in healthy donors. Study information: There were several hundred genotyped donors. Of these, 81% fell in the genetic ancestry cluster associated with self-reported Caucasian donors.

Trimming shortened V by 1 base and J by 0 bases, and 7 bases separated the two germline ends. The CDR3 extends over 16 amino acids. The germline V gene has CDR1 SGHTA and CDR2 FQGTGA. Primers for the PCR totalled 60 Vbeta and 13 Jbeta. The assay was immunoSEQ multiplex PCR, and TCRdb's table has in-frame clones only and misses some. The table records about 150,000 clones, approximately 9% of them present only once. The chain uses TRBV7-3 and TRBJ2-6; D gene uncertain. The specimen was PBMCs. The TCR comes from a male donor in good health and CMV-seronegative. CDR3 amino acids: CASSLKPVSGANVLTF. In DNA, the CDR3 is TGTGCCAGCAGCTTAAAGCCGGTCTCTGGGGCCAACGTCCTGACTTTC.